Described below is a single TCR beta chain sequence and its context. Its antigen is unknown. TCRB immunosequencing input was five hundred nanograms of biopsy DNA per sample. The repertoire was sequenced with immunoSEQ multiplex PCR; TCRdb's copy has only in-frame clones and lacks some. The data contain more than 15,000 clones, about 55% of them singletons. The data were taken from a study of T cell repertoires in ileal Crohn's disease. Study-wide results and limits: Sorted CD8 T cells held more high-frequency clones than CD4.

The source of this sequence is an adult with Crohn's disease. The specimen was ileal tissue.

CDR3: CAGRTGALEKLFF. CDR3 DNA sequence: TGTGCCGGGCGGACAGGGGCGCTTGAAAAACTGTTTTTT. V gene TRBV18 combines with J gene TRBJ1-4, with 9 bases aligning to TRBD1. The CDR3 is made up of 13 amino acids. V gave up 11 bases and J gave up 7 bases; unmatched junction bases: 8. Germline CDR1 KGHSH, CDR2 LQKENI.